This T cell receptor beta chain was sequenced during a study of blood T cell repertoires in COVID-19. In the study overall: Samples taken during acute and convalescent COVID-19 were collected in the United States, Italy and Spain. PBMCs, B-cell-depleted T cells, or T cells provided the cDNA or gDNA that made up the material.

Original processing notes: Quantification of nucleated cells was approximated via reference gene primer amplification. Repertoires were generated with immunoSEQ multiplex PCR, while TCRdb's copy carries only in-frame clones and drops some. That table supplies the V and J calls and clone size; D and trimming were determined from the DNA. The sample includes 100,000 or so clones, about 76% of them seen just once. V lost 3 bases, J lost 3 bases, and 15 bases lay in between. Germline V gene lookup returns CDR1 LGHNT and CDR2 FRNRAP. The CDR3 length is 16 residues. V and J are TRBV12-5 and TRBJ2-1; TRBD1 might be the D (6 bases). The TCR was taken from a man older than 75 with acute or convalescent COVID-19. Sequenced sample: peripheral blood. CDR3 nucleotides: TGTGCTAGTGGTTTTACAACAGGGACCGGCTACAATGAGCAGTTCTTC. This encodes CASGFTTGTGYNEQFF. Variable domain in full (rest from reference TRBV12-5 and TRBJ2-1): DARVTQTPRHKVTEMGQEVTMRCQPILGHNTVFWYRQTMMQGLELLAYFRNRAPLDDSGMPKDRFSAEMPDATLATLKIQPSEPRDSAVYFCASGFTTGTGYNEQFFGPGTRLTVL.